The clone carrying this TCR beta chain was counted many times. Its target is unknown. This entry belongs to a study of human T cells and chemical hapten exposure. Unique molecular identifiers were attached to individual cDNA molecules during library preparation. TCRdb re-called the RACE reads through MiXCR, storing one row per CDR3 protein. The sample consists of tens of thousands of distinct CDR3 sequences, over 9% of them appearing once. The time point was: patch test 1, 2 weeks after DPC sensitization. Treatment in this sample: therapeutic diphenylcyclopropenone sensitization with weekly scalp DPC. Alopecia patients deemed DPC-suitable, aged 18 to 70, excluding pregnancy. Study-level findings and limits: DPC sensitization produced no change in TCRs with frequency above 1 in 1000. Having alopecia, the donors may differ immunologically from healthy people.

The J segment lost 0 bases and the V segment lost 4 bases, leaving 5 bases of the junction unmatched. Looked up from germline, CDR1 is SGHKS and CDR2 is YYEKEE (reference sequence). This CDR3 contains 16 residues. The sequence came from a woman in her 50s with alopecia areata. Some clones in this sample may be carry-over from other donors' samples. The starting material was whole blood, obtained in connection with sensitization to the hapten diphenylcyclopropenone (DPC). The chain is built from TRBV5-5 and TRBJ2-1; TRBD1 matches at 9 bases. CDR3 in amino acids: CASSRDRASSYNEQFF. CDR3 nucleotides: TGTGCCAGCAGCAGGGACAGGGCCAGCTCCTACAATGAGCAGTTCTTC.